This T cell receptor beta chain was profiled in a study of cytomegalovirus exposure and HLA in healthy donors. Study overall: The 90 to 150 validation repertoires, a later analysis reported, used the same platform as the roughly 730 repertoires from the first cohort. Whole-study findings and limits: The study put under 200 TCR beta chains on its list as cytomegalovirus-associated. Specific recognition of CMV antigens was confirmed in vitro for a few chains (all CMV-associated). Reportedly, cytomegalovirus status was diagnosed with high sensitivity and specificity.

Libraries were prepared by immunoSEQ multiplex PCR; TCRdb keeps only in-frame clonotypes and omits some of them. The table has about 150,000 clones, approximately 86% seen once. The CDR3 totals 16 residues. The germline V gene encodes CDR1 SGHVS and CDR2 FQNEAQ. V trimming: 4 bases; J trimming: 1 base; junction bases outside the gene matches: 7. Turning to this clone: Its antigen is undetermined.

This chain uses TRBV7-8 with TRBJ1-3, with 7 bases matching TRBD1. This receptor was identified in a man in his late teens or twenties in good health and CMV-seropositive. The sequenced material came from PBMCs. Written as DNA, the CDR3 is TGTGCCAGCAGCTCCTACTCAGGGGGATCTGGAAACACCATATATTTT. It codes for CASSSYSGGSGNTIYF.